The 32 T cell receptor beta chains below all came from one sample that was sequenced in a study of blood T cell repertoires in COVID-19 (dated by TCRdb to 2019 to 2021). Library preparation employed the immunoSEQ multiplex PCR assay. What TCRdb holds here is the immuneACCESS table cut down to in-frame rearrangements. Part of the clones is not present; checked against another copy, under half of the missing clones reflect an unresolved V gene, and the others are unexplained. The sample table shows 270,000 or so clones, and approximately 84% are seen once. The top ten constitute over 1.3% of the sample. The source material was peripheral blood. Source of these receptors: a human donor with COVID-19, enrolled during active disease. The donor label of this sample is uncertain.

This chain links TRBV6-1 with TRBJ2-1, with TRBD2 matching over 7 bases. CDR3 length equals 15 residues. Per germline, CDR1 MNHNS and CDR2 SASEGT. Germline trimming cut 1 base from V and 4 bases from J; bases unmatched to any gene: 4. The CDR3 reads CASSEGTSEYNEQFF. CDR3 bases: TGTGCCAGCAGTGAAGGGACTAGTGAGTACAATGAGCAGTTCTTC.

The chain couples TRBV12-3 or TRBV12-4 to TRBJ1-2; D gene unclear. V gave up 6 bases and J gave up 2 bases, with 10 bases separating them. CDR3 length: 13 residues. The CDR3 nucleotides read TGTGCCAGCAGAAGACTTCCGAACTATGGCTACACCTTC. Translated, it gives CASRRLPNYGYTF.

The chain couples TRBV5-1 to TRBJ2-3; 8 nucleotides align to TRBD2. This CDR3 contains 18 residues. Germline V CDR1 and CDR2: SGHRS, YFSETQ. The V gene end was trimmed by 0 bases and the J gene end by 3 bases; junction bases not matched to a gene: 12. For the CDR3, the DNA is TGCGCCAGCAGCTTGGACTCGCCGGGAGGGCCCTCTACAGATACGCAGTATTTT. Translation: CASSLDSPGGPSTDTQYF.

This CDR3 is CASRTQTRQGVMVMNTEAFF. The CDR3 DNA reads TGTGCCAGCAGAACCCAGACCCGACAGGGGGTAATGGTCATGAACACTGAAGCTTTCTTT. The chain has TRBV21-1 and TRBJ1-1; TRBD1 is the table's D call and was not checked against the DNA. TRBV21-1 is a pseudogene segment. The CDR3 runs to 20 residues.

This chain connects TRBV28 to TRBJ1-2; 7 bases are shared with TRBD1. In germline, CDR1 is MDHEN, CDR2 SYDVKM. The CDR3 is 12 amino acids. For the CDR3, the DNA is TGTGCTCTGGACAGGCCTCTAAAGGGCTACACCTTC. This sequence encodes CALDRPLKGYTF.

V and J are TRBV6-5 and TRBJ2-7; TRBD2 aligns across 8 bases. This CDR3 is built from 14 residues. V lost 6 bases to trimming and J lost 1 base; unmatched junction nucleotides: 5. CDR1 and CDR2 (germline): MNHEY, SVGAGI. This CDR3 is CASSPGTSSYEQYF. CDR3 nucleotides: TGTGCCAGCAGCCCAGGGACTAGTTCCTACGAGCAGTACTTC.

The gene calls are TRBV7-2 and TRBJ1-3, with TRBD1 matching 8 bases. The V segment lost 2 bases and the J segment 1 base; nucleotides outside the gene matches: 7. The germline V gene encodes CDR1 SGHTA and CDR2 FQGNSA. CDR3 length equals 17 residues. In DNA, the CDR3 is TGTGCCAGCAGCTTAACCCCCCAGGGGGCGTCTGGAAACACCATATATTTT. It is translated as CASSLTPQGASGNTIYF.

The chain couples TRBV6-5 to TRBJ1-5; TRBD1 aligns across 10 bases. The trim removed 5 bases at V and 6 bases at J, leaving 7 bases unmatched. The CDR3 length is 15 residues. Germline V gives CDR1 MNHEY, CDR2 SVGAGI. The CDR3 protein is CASSPTGGEVQPQHF. The CDR3 DNA sequence: TGTGCCAGCAGTCCGACAGGGGGCGAGGTTCAGCCCCAGCATTTT.

This clone was observed a handful of times. The genes are TRBV18 and TRBJ2-1; 8 nucleotides align to TRBD2. The V segment lost 3 bases and the J segment 3 bases; nucleotides outside the gene matches: 4. In germline, CDR1 is KGHSH, CDR2 LQKENI. This CDR3 spans 15 amino acids. This CDR3 is CASSPDGRVYNEQFF. The DNA of the CDR3 is TGTGCCAGCTCACCCGACGGGAGGGTCTACAATGAGCAGTTCTTC.

V gene TRBV19 combines with J gene TRBJ2-5; 13 bases line up with TRBD2. The CDR3 is 17 amino acids. Per germline, CDR1 LNHDA and CDR2 SQIVND (reference sequence). V shed 5 bases and J 2 bases; nucleotides not matched to a gene: 8. The CDR3 loop reads CASSSGLAGVRQETQYF. In nucleotides, the CDR3 is TGTGCCAGTAGTTCCGGACTAGCGGGAGTACGACAAGAGACCCAGTACTTC.

CDR3 in DNA: TGCGCCAGCAGCCAGCCCCCGACAGGGGTCGGCTACGAGCAGTACTTC. This sequence encodes CASSQPPTGVGYEQYF. J is TRBJ2-7 and V is TRBV5-1; 8 positions agree with TRBD1. The CDR3 is 16 amino acids. With 4 bases clipped from V and 3 bases from J, the junction kept 12 bases outside the gene matches. CDR1 and CDR2 from the germline V gene are SGHRS and YFSETQ.

This clone appeared a few times. The V and J genes are TRBV11-3 and TRBJ2-1; 8 bases map to TRBD2. The J segment lost 5 bases and the V segment lost 5 bases, leaving 8 bases of the junction unmatched. Germline V CDR1 and CDR2: SGHNT, YENEEA. This CDR3 has 15 amino acids. The CDR3 region is CASSRRSGGNNEQFF. For the CDR3, the DNA is TGTGCCAGCAGCCGTAGGAGCGGGGGAAACAATGAGCAGTTCTTC. Drawing the rest from reference TRBV11-3 and TRBJ2-1, the complete variable domain is EAGVVQSPRYKIIEKKQPVAFWCNPISGHNTLYWYLQNLGQGPELLIRYENEEAVDDSQLPKDRFSAERLKGVDSTLKIQPAELGDSAVYLCASSRRSGGNNEQFFGPGTRLTVL.

At least ten counts were recorded for this clone. The chain links TRBV6-5 to TRBJ1-4; the D gene is possibly TRBD1 (6 bases). The CDR3 contains 13 residues. Germline V CDR1 and CDR2: MNHEY, SVGAGI. The CDR3 protein is CGRGGQGNEKLFF. The CDR3 nucleotides are TGTGGACGGGGGGGGCAGGGTAATGAAAAACTGTTTTTT.

In its sample, this clone was seen once. The V gene is TRBV27, the J gene TRBJ2-3; D gene uncertain. Germline V gives CDR1 MNHEY, CDR2 SMNVEV (reference sequence). Between the trimmed V and J ends, which lost 0 bases and 0 bases, there was a span of 16 bases. The CDR3 runs 18 residues. This chain's CDR3 is CASSLSNPAAVSTDTQYF. Written as DNA, the CDR3 is TGTGCCAGCAGTTTATCGAATCCGGCGGCAGTTAGCACAGATACGCAGTATTTT.

This clone has only one observation. The same CDR3 is also encoded by other DNA sequences in this sample. The chain recombines TRBV20-1 with TRBJ1-4, with TRBD1 as a possible D gene (5 bases). Deletions cut 6 bases from V and 11 bases from J, with 13 bases between. In germline, CDR1 is DFQATT, CDR2 SNEGSKA (reference sequence). This CDR3 is built from 11 residues. The DNA of the CDR3 is TGCAGTGCCCGGGGGGGGACTAAACTGTTTTTT. This translates into CSARGGTKLFF.

The chain is built from TRBV5-1 and TRBJ2-5; D is perhaps TRBD1 (6 bases). The CDR3 contains 14 residues. V dropped 0 bases and J dropped 4 bases, with 10 bases sitting between them. Germline CDR1 SGHRS, CDR2 YFSETQ. CDR3 in amino acids: CASSLEGDPETQYF. The CDR3 DNA is TGCGCCAGCAGCTTGGAGGGGGACCCAGAGACCCAGTACTTC.

The chain joins TRBV28 to TRBJ2-7, with 9 bases aligning to TRBD1. This CDR3 contains 15 residues. Losses at the gene ends were 6 bases for V and 0 bases for J; bases not matched to a gene: 6. The germline CDR1 and CDR2 sequences are MDHEN and SYDVKM. The CDR3 reads CASSPRGQGSYEQYF. The DNA for the CDR3 is TGTGCCAGCAGCCCGAGGGGACAGGGCTCCTACGAGCAGTACTTC.

This sequence joins TRBV4-3 and TRBJ2-7; 7 bases line up with TRBD1. The V and J ends lost 0 bases and 2 bases, in that order; junction bases with no gene match: 4. Germline V gene sequence: CDR1 LGHNA, CDR2 YSLEER. This CDR3 region has 15 residues. Here the CDR3 reads CASSQDLDRTYEQYF. In nucleotides, the CDR3 is TGCGCCAGCAGCCAAGATTTGGACAGGACCTACGAGCAGTACTTC.

In this sample, this clone turned up once. The chain joins TRBV28 to TRBJ1-1; 7 nucleotides agree with TRBD1. The CDR3 is 15 amino acids. V dropped 5 bases and J dropped 1; count of bases not matched to a gene: 7. In germline, CDR1 is MDHEN, CDR2 SYDVKM. The CDR3 is CASSSPGTANTEAFF. In nucleotides, the CDR3 is TGTGCCAGCAGTAGCCCCGGGACAGCGAACACTGAAGCTTTCTTT.

In nucleotides, the CDR3 is TGTGCCTATTTCGTAGGACAGGGGTGGACTGAAGCTTTCTTT. It codes for CAYFVGQGWTEAFF. V usage is TRBV5-4 and J usage is TRBJ1-1; 9 bases are a match to TRBD1. Germline V gene sequence: CDR1 SGHNT, CDR2 YYREEE (reference sequence). After removal of 10 bases from V and 5 bases from J, the junction contained 12 bases not matched to a gene. The CDR3 totals 14 residues.

Concerning this clone: Other DNA sequences in the sample encode the same CDR3. The DNA for the CDR3 is TGTGCCAGCAGTTTATCCCAGGGCTCCTACGAGCAGTACTTC. Translated, it gives CASSLSQGSYEQYF. The chain uses TRBV28 and TRBJ2-7; D may be TRBD1 (5 bases). Germline-derived CDR1 and CDR2 are MDHEN and SYDVKM. This CDR3 is 14 amino acids long. V lost 1 base to trimming and J lost 0 bases, with 7 bases between them.

This chain links TRBV27 with TRBJ2-5; tentatively, D is TRBD2 (6 bases). The CDR3 is made up of 13 amino acids. With 2 bases removed from V and 6 bases from J, the gap between germline ends came to 10 bases. Germline V gene sequence: CDR1 MNHEY, CDR2 SMNVEV (reference sequence). Written as DNA, the CDR3 is TGTGCCAGCAGTTTACTGGGAGGACAGACCCAGTACTTC. As protein: CASSLLGGQTQYF.

The chain employs TRBV19 and TRBJ2-1; 10 nucleotides line up with TRBD2. Trimming at V came to 5 bases and at J to 9 bases, leaving 7 bases not matched to a gene. CDR1 is LNHDA and CDR2 is SQIVND in the germline V gene (reference sequence). This CDR3 spans 14 amino acids. This CDR3 is CASSPLAGASEQFF. CDR3 bases: TGTGCCAGTAGTCCTCTAGCGGGAGCCTCTGAGCAGTTCTTC.

The chain links TRBV5-1 to TRBJ2-1; 8 positions match TRBD2. This CDR3 region has 14 residues. V trimming: 4 bases; J trimming: 4 bases; junction bases outside the gene matches: 4. CDR1 and CDR2 from the germline V gene are SGHRS and YFSETQ. The chain's CDR3 is CASSVSGTYNEQFF. The CDR3, as DNA: TGCGCCAGCAGCGTTAGCGGGACGTACAATGAGCAGTTCTTC. Full variable domain (remainder filled in from reference TRBV5-1 and TRBJ2-1): KAGVTQTPRYLIKTRGQQVTLSCSPISGHRSVSWYQQTPGQGLQFLFEYFSETQRNKGNFPGRFSGRQFSNSRSEMNVSTLELGDSALYLCASSVSGTYNEQFFGPGTRLTVL.

V gene TRBV9 combines with J gene TRBJ1-1; 9 bases fit TRBD1. The CDR3 spans 15 residues. Germline trimming cut 4 bases from V and 4 bases from J; bases unmatched to any gene: 8. Germline CDR1 and CDR2: SGDLS and YYNGEE. The CDR3: CASSIEGQGGTEAFF. The CDR3 DNA reads as TGTGCCAGCAGCATAGAGGGACAGGGCGGCACTGAAGCTTTCTTT.

The chain joins TRBV7-2 to TRBJ2-1, with 8 bases identical to TRBD1. Trimming took 5 bases from V and 6 from J; bases not matched to a gene: 6. This CDR3 has 14 amino acids. Germline values: CDR1 SGHTA, CDR2 FQGNSA. CDR3: CASSHPGQVNEQFF. For the CDR3, the DNA is TGTGCCAGCAGCCACCCGGGACAGGTCAATGAGCAGTTCTTC. Full variable domain (missing parts from reference TRBV7-2 and TRBJ2-1): GAGVSQSPSNKVTEKGKDVELRCDPISGHTALYWYRQSLGQGLEFLIYFQGNSAPDKSGLPSDRFSAERTGGSVSTLTIQRTQQEDSAVYLCASSHPGQVNEQFFGPGTRLTVL.

This rearrangement joins TRBV5-1 to TRBJ1-4; D is undetermined. Germline values: CDR1 SGHRS, CDR2 YFSETQ. This CDR3 contains 13 residues. V was shortened by 4 bases and J by 8 bases, with 12 bases between the two germline ends. As DNA, the CDR3 is TGCGCCAGCAGCGATGCCCCTCAGGAAAAACTGTTTTTT. Translating gives CASSDAPQEKLFF.

The V gene is TRBV28, the J gene TRBJ1-6, with 7 nucleotides matching TRBD1. This CDR3 spans 14 amino acids. CDR1 and CDR2 (germline): MDHEN, SYDVKM. V lost 2 bases, J lost 5 bases, and 0 bases stayed unmatched. CDR3 sequence (DNA): TGTGCCAGCAGTTTAGACAGGGATAATTCACCCCTCCACTTT. It translates to CASSLDRDNSPLHF.

The chain links TRBV5-4 to TRBJ2-7, with TRBD2 matching over 8 bases. This CDR3 contains 15 residues. The ends lost 0 bases at V and 2 bases at J; junction bases unmatched: 4. From germline, CDR1 is SGHNT and CDR2 YYREEE (reference sequence). The CDR3 loop is CASSLGAGGTYEQYF. DNA of the CDR3: TGTGCCAGCAGCTTGGGGGCGGGAGGTACCTACGAGCAGTACTTC.

This clone has a handful of counts. The rearrangement uses TRBV30 and TRBJ2-1; a weak D match, TRBD1 (5 bases). The CDR3 is 13 residues long. V lost 5 bases and J 5 bases, leaving 13 bases between the germline ends. Germline-derived CDR1 and CDR2 are GTSNPN and SVGIG (reference sequence). The chain's CDR3 is CAWRSGRHNEQFF. The CDR3, as DNA: TGTGCCTGGCGCTCAGGGCGTCACAATGAGCAGTTCTTC. Together with reference TRBV30 and TRBJ2-1, the CDR3 gives the full variable domain: SQTIHQWPATLVQPVGSPLSLECTVEGTSNPNLYWYRQAAGRGLQLLFYSVGIGQISSEVPQNLSASRPQDRQFILSSKKLLLSDSGFYLCAWRSGRHNEQFFGPGTRLTVL.

This clone has just a few counts. The CDR3 DNA is TGTGCTAGTGCCCAGGGGGCGCCCCAAGAGACCCAGTACTTC. Translating it yields CASAQGAPQETQYF. This sequence joins TRBV12-5 and TRBJ2-5; 8 nucleotides agree with TRBD1. The CDR3 runs to 14 residues. Unmatched junction bases numbered 5, after V lost 7 bases and J lost 1 base. Germline V lookup: CDR1 LGHNT, CDR2 FRNRAP. Full variable domain (rest looked up from reference TRBV12-5 and TRBJ2-5): DARVTQTPRHKVTEMGQEVTMRCQPILGHNTVFWYRQTMMQGLELLAYFRNRAPLDDSGMPKDRFSAEMPDATLATLKIQPSEPRDSAVYFCASAQGAPQETQYFGPGTRLLVL.

The chain is built from TRBV5-5 and TRBJ1-4; D might be TRBD1 (5 bases). This CDR3 is 15 amino acids long. V lost 3 bases and J 3 bases, leaving 12 bases between the germline ends. Germline CDR1 SGHKS, CDR2 YYEKEE (reference sequence). CDR3 residues: CASSWTWSANEKLFF. DNA of the CDR3: TGTGCCAGCAGCTGGACATGGTCGGCTAATGAAAAACTGTTTTTT.